A selection of T cell receptor beta chains follows, all from one sample in a study of T cells in Graves' hyperthyroidism and ophthalmopathy. TCRdb passed the multiplex PCR reads through MiXCR, listing each CDR3 protein once. The sample shows about 500,000 distinct CDR3 sequences, over 15% of them seen only once. Sequenced material: blood. Receptor source: a woman between 18 and 29 years old with Graves' hyperthyroidism. CDR3s include the opening cysteine and the closing phenylalanine or tryptophan.

CDR3,J,V
CASSQDAYPQETQYF,TRBJ2-5,TRBV4-1
CASSLWEKWTSGYNEQFF,TRBJ2-1,TRBV11-2
CASSRYGLNTEAFF,TRBJ1-1,TRBV12-3/TRBV12-4
CASSLNAMNTEAFF,TRBJ1-1,TRBV11-2
CASSWAYEQYF,TRBJ2-7,TRBV28
CASSQAPSELNEQFF,TRBJ2-1,TRBV3-1
CASSSPGTRNEQYF,TRBJ2-7,TRBV11-2
CASSVDGGYTGELFF,TRBJ2-2,TRBV9
CASSSPTSSYEQYF,TRBJ2-7,TRBV12-3/TRBV12-4
CASSFGTSGHNEQFF,TRBJ2-1,TRBV7-2
CASSPELAASYNEQFF,TRBJ2-1,TRBV18
CASSLTLAGVTGELFF,TRBJ2-2,TRBV5-1
CASSWGGEETQYF,TRBJ2-5,TRBV5-1
CSVRQGHEQYF,TRBJ2-7,TRBV29-1
CASSESKRDRDGEKLFF,TRBJ1-4,TRBV10-1
CASRTDPRETQYF,TRBJ2-5,TRBV28
CASSPGWGAVGGYTF,TRBJ1-2,TRBV7-2
CASSPSGHQIQETQYF,TRBJ2-5,TRBV19
CVSSQRRERGLLEQYF,TRBJ2-7,TRBV3-1
CSAKDKPNEQFF,TRBJ2-1,TRBV20-1
CASKIGTSGSADTQYF,TRBJ2-3,TRBV5-1
CASSSYRGQPQHF,TRBJ1-5,TRBV7-8
CASSPSRVLTETQYF,TRBJ2-5,TRBV11-2
CASTLLVGSSYGYTF,TRBJ1-2,TRBV3-1
CATSRDIVQSNTEAFF,TRBJ1-1,TRBV15
CASSTGTSDTQYF,TRBJ2-3,TRBV18
CASSYPFTTSGNTIYF,TRBJ1-3,TRBV6-9
CASSHPRFRPGELFF,TRBJ2-2,TRBV7-9
CASSFSQGKNIQYF,TRBJ2-4,TRBV27
CASSGGWGGGTEAFF,TRBJ1-1,TRBV27
CAITRTGGTEAFF,TRBJ1-1,TRBV10-3
CASSYPPESQFF,TRBJ2-1,TRBV6-5
CSARGTGMNTEAFF,TRBJ1-1,TRBV20-1
CASSFEQGWNTQYF,TRBJ2-3,TRBV12-3/TRBV12-4
CASSPISKASDNTGELFF,TRBJ2-2,TRBV3-1
CASSVGPDWGQPQHF,TRBJ1-5,TRBV9
CASSLQGFQETQYF,TRBJ2-5,TRBV7-6
CASSGRGTSNTGELFF,TRBJ2-2,TRBV5-1
CASSESSPGTRRETQYF,TRBJ2-5,TRBV25-1
CASSIAGQAYEQYF,TRBJ2-7,TRBV19
CASSPPLDTGELFF,TRBJ2-2,TRBV7-9
CSLRDTLWETQYF,TRBJ2-5,TRBV29-1
CAISNLPVSGSWETQYF,TRBJ2-5,TRBV10-3
CASRPSGRIAGELFF,TRBJ2-2,TRBV5-5
CSVAPGGNTEAFF,TRBJ1-1,TRBV29-1
CSARDVGQGAGNEKLFF,TRBJ1-4,TRBV20-1
CASRRRGQLNTEAFF,TRBJ1-1,TRBV27
CASSLAPSSNYGYTF,TRBJ1-2,TRBV11-2
CASSRGQLYEQYF,TRBJ2-7,TRBV13
CASSARAGSTDTQYF,TRBJ2-3,TRBV7-2